This entry concerns a single TCR beta chain. In the authors' workflow: Amplified reference gene primers provided the basis for estimating nucleated cell counts. TCRdb keeps only in-frame clones here, not all; method: immunoSEQ multiplex PCR. That table gives V, J and clone size, and the DNA gave D and trimming. Altogether approximately 200,000 clones are present, roughly 76% being singletons, with the ten largest covering 5.1%. This sample stems from a study of blood T cell repertoires in COVID-19. V lost 7 bases, J lost 8 bases, and 17 bases lay in between. CDR1 SQVTM and CDR2 ANQGSEA come from the germline V gene. This CDR3 is 12 amino acids long.

The receptor comes from a human donor in a cohort sampled during active COVID-19. Sequenced sample: peripheral blood. The chain is built from TRBV29-1 and TRBJ1-2; TRBD1 might be the D (6 bases). The CDR3 sequence: CSASRGGQGYTF. The CDR3 DNA sequence: TGCAGCGCCTCCCGGGGGGGGCAAGGCTACACCTTC.